A selection of T cell receptor beta chains follows, all from one sample in a study of blood T cell repertoires in COVID-19. Here immunoSEQ multiplex PCR was the method, and the copy in TCRdb shows in-frame clones only, minus some. The data show approximately 90,000 clones, 65% to 80% seen once. Material for sequencing was peripheral blood. These receptors all stem from a human donor in a cohort sampled during active COVID-19. The CDR3 runs from the conserved cysteine through the conserved F or W. The order of the fields is V gene, J gene, D gene, clone size, CDR3 protein, CDR3 DNA. D genes are given only for firm matches. Clone size, where shown, is once, few, many, or a class for clones that have expanded.

TRBV5-6	TRBJ1-4	TRBD1	-	CASSSGQGGEKLFF	TGTGCCAGCAGCTCCGGACAGGGGGGCGAAAAACTGTTTTTT
TRBV5-6	TRBJ2-7	-	-	CASSLWGGPLEQYF	TGTGCCAGCAGCTTGTGGGGCGGCCCCTTGGAGCAGTACTTC
TRBV9	TRBJ2-1	TRBD2	-	CASSTRGVGTNEQFF	TGTGCCAGCAGCACACGGGGGGTTGGTACGAATGAGCAGTTCTTC
TRBV6-2/TRBV6-3	TRBJ2-7	-	-	CASSYPGGEQYF	TGTGCCAGCAGTTACCCCGGGGGCGAGCAGTACTTC
TRBV4-1	TRBJ1-1	-	-	CASSQEGRTEAFF	TGCGCCAGCAGCCAGGAGGGGCGAACTGAAGCTTTCTTT
TRBV11-2	TRBJ1-2	-	-	CASSEQEYGYTF	TGTGCCAGCAGCGAACAGGAATATGGCTACACCTTC
TRBV27	TRBJ2-3	TRBD2	-	CASSSSGKEDTQYF	TGTGCCAGCAGTTCTAGCGGGAAAGAGGATACGCAGTATTTT
TRBV5-1	TRBJ1-3	-	-	CASSGETGLRGGNTIYF	TGCGCCAGCAGCGGGGAGACAGGACTGAGAGGAGGAAACACCATATATTTT
TRBV5-6	TRBJ2-7	TRBD2	-	CASSLSLAAILGDF	TGTGCCAGCAGCTTGTCGCTAGCGGCAATCCTAGGGGACTTC
TRBV9	TRBJ2-1	TRBD2	-	CASSAGKLAGYGNEQFF	TGTGCCAGCAGCGCCGGTAAACTAGCGGGATATGGCAATGAGCAGTTCTTC
TRBV28	TRBJ2-2	-	-	CASRSFPGELFF	TGTGCCAGCCGGAGTTTTCCCGGGGAGCTGTTTTTT
TRBV4-1	TRBJ2-7	TRBD2	-	CASSQQSGSNPYEQYF	TGCGCCAGCAGCCAACAAAGCGGGAGTAACCCCTACGAGCAGTACTTC
TRBV5-1	TRBJ2-1	TRBD2	-	CASSKSLAGMDEQFF	TGCGCCAGCAGCAAATCCCTAGCGGGAATGGATGAGCAGTTCTTC
TRBV5-1	TRBJ2-1	-	-	CASSHGELSSYNEQFF	TGCGCCAGCAGCCACGGGGAGCTGAGCTCCTACAATGAGCAGTTCTTC
TRBV28	TRBJ1-3	-	-	CASSQGTGNTIYF	TGTGCCAGTTCCCAGGGTACTGGAAACACCATATATTTT
TRBV30	TRBJ2-4	TRBD2	-	CAWSLDGLARDIQYF	TGTGCCTGGAGTCTTGACGGACTAGCGCGGGACATTCAGTACTTC
TRBV27	TRBJ2-1	TRBD2	-	CASSRTGTSGYNEQFF	TGTGCCAGCAGTAGAACCGGGACTAGCGGCTACAATGAGCAGTTCTTC
TRBV7-9	TRBJ1-6	TRBD1	-	CASSLEGTAYNSPLHF	TGTGCCAGCAGCTTAGAAGGGACAGCATATAATTCACCCCTCCACTTT
TRBV20-1	TRBJ1-1	-	-	CSASLQYERSGEAFF	TGCAGTGCTAGTCTACAGTATGAGCGGTCGGGTGAAGCTTTCTTT
TRBV28	TRBJ1-6	-	-	CASSLRNIPSSPLHF	TGTGCCAGCAGTTTGAGGAACATTCCTAGTTCACCCCTCCACTTT
TRBV5-8	TRBJ1-2	-	-	CASSLELYGYTF	TGTGCCAGCAGCTTGGAGCTTTATGGCTACACCTTC
TRBV5-5	TRBJ2-3	-	-	CASSFGAVSTDTQYF	TGTGCCAGCAGCTTTGGTGCAGTTAGCACAGATACGCAGTATTTT
TRBV6-5	TRBJ2-7	TRBD1	-	CASHRGPAYEQYF	TGTGCCAGCCACAGGGGTCCTGCCTACGAGCAGTACTTC
TRBV6-2/TRBV6-3	TRBJ2-2	TRBD1	few	CASSPRTGRGELFF	TGTGCCAGCAGCCCTCGGACAGGGCGCGGGGAGCTGTTTTTT
TRBV6-2/TRBV6-3	TRBJ1-6	-	-	CASSYSMRNSPLHF	TGTGCCAGCAGTTACTCGATGCGAAATTCACCCCTCCACTTT
TRBV10-3	TRBJ2-7	TRBD2	-	CAIRTSGSLYEQYF	TGTGCCATCAGGACTAGCGGGAGCCTCTACGAGCAGTACTTC
TRBV11-1	TRBJ2-5	TRBD2	-	CASSLGLAEETQYF	TGTGCCAGCAGCCTCGGACTAGCCGAAGAGACCCAGTACTTC
TRBV10-3	TRBJ2-7	TRBD2	-	CATAGGSVYEQYF	TGTGCCACCGCGGGCGGGAGTGTCTACGAGCAGTACTTC
TRBV4-1	TRBJ2-3	-	-	CASSQDSGGWSDTQYF	TGCGCCAGCAGCCAAGATAGTGGCGGGTGGTCAGATACGCAGTATTTT
TRBV19	TRBJ1-5	-	-	CASSIAGTLGQPQHF	TGTGCCAGTAGTATAGCGGGGACTTTGGGGCAGCCCCAGCATTTT
TRBV15	TRBJ2-7	TRBD1	-	CATSRAGTGGYEQYF	TGTGCCACCAGCAGAGCCGGGACAGGGGGCTACGAGCAGTACTTC
TRBV3-1/TRBV3-2	TRBJ2-5	-	-	CASSQGLQETQYF	TGTGCCAGCAGCCAAGGACTTCAAGAGACCCAGTACTTC
TRBV5-4	TRBJ2-2	TRBD2	few	CASSGSGRARAGELFF	TGTGCCAGCAGCGGGAGCGGGAGGGCCAGAGCCGGGGAGCTGTTTTTT
TRBV28	TRBJ2-1	-	-	CASTHGGIRRGNEQFF	TGTGCCAGCACCCATGGAGGGATCCGACGTGGAAATGAGCAGTTCTTC
TRBV28	TRBJ2-6	-	-	CASSSVRSSGANVLTF	TGTGCCAGCAGTTCGGTTCGAAGCTCTGGGGCCAACGTCCTGACTTTC
TRBV6-5	TRBJ1-1	-	-	CASSRGRARNTEAFF	TGTGCCAGCAGCAGGGGACGCGCCAGGAACACTGAAGCTTTCTTT
TRBV19	TRBJ2-2	-	few	CASTMTSGVGELFF	TGTGCCAGTACCATGACATCGGGGGTCGGGGAGCTGTTTTTT
TRBV7-8	TRBJ2-2	TRBD2	once	CASSLVLAGDTGELFF	TGTGCCAGCAGCTTAGTTCTAGCGGGAGACACCGGGGAGCTGTTTTTT
TRBV7-9	TRBJ1-2	-	-	CASSLARRGNGYTF	TGTGCCAGCAGCTTAGCGCGCAGGGGTAATGGCTACACCTTC
TRBV5-4	TRBJ2-1	-	medium-sized	CASSSSRQAHHNEQFF	TGTGCCAGCAGCTCGAGCAGACAGGCACATCACAATGAGCAGTTCTTC
TRBV11-2	TRBJ2-5	-	-	CASSFSISGFGETQYF	TGTGCCAGCAGCTTCTCGATATCAGGGTTCGGCGAGACCCAGTACTTC
TRBV5-8	TRBJ2-7	-	once	CASKPARGSYEQYF	TGTGCCAGCAAGCCGGCCAGAGGGTCCTACGAGCAGTACTTC